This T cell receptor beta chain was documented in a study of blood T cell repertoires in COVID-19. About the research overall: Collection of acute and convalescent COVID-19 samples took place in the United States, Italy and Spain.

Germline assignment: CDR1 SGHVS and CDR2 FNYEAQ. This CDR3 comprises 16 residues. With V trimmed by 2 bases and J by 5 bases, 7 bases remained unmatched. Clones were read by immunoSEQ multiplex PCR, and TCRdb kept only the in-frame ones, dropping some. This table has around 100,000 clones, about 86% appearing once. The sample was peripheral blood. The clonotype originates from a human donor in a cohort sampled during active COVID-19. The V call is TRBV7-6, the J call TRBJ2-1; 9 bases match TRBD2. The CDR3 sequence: CASSLIWRGGNNEQFF. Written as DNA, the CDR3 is TGTGCCAGCAGCTTAATTTGGCGGGGGGGGAACAATGAGCAGTTCTTC. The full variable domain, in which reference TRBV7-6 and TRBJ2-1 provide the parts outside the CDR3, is GAGVSQSPRYKVTKRGQDVALRCDPISGHVSLYWYRQALGQGPEFLTYFNYEAQQDKSGLPNDRFSAERPEGSISTLTIQRTEQRDSAMYRCASSLIWRGGNNEQFFGPGTRLTVL.